This T cell receptor beta chain was profiled in a study of T-cell memory formation after mild COVID-19. The CDR3 extends over 13 amino acids. Germline CDR1 and CDR2: MNHNY and SVGAGI (reference sequence). V was clipped by 6 bases and J by 5 bases, with 13 bases between them. TCR alpha and TCR beta cDNA libraries carrying sample barcodes and UMIs came from 5'RACE with constant-segment primers. From the 5' RACE reads, TCRdb called clonotypes with MiXCR, one entry per CDR3 protein. The profile shows 120,000 or so distinct CDR3 sequences, about a sixth of them singletons. Sequenced input: PBMCs or a T cell subset sorted from them (not recorded which). The TCR was taken from an adult woman who had mild COVID-19 (a few samples of this study predate the infection). Cell type and time point are not known. This chain joins TRBV6-6 and TRBJ1-1, with D uncertain. Written as DNA, the CDR3 is TGTGCCAGCAGGTGGAACAGAGGGACTGAAGCTTTCTTT. Translating gives CASRWNRGTEAFF.